The source of this TCR beta chain is a study of tumor-infiltrating lymphocytes in primary liver carcinoma. Making TCR beta cDNA involved 400 to 600 ng total RNA and a constant-region primer. Employing slightly modified ARM-PCR, three nested multiplex PCR rounds were run, and these gave rise to the TCR beta libraries. Researchers ran the first two PCR rounds for ten to eleven cycles each with TRBV1-TRBV30 forward primers and a C-beta reverse primer. From the multiplex PCR reads, TCRdb called clonotypes with MiXCR, one entry per CDR3 protein. Among approximately 300,000 distinct CDR3 sequences listed, approximately 65% were seen once. RNA was extracted from whole blood without cell sorting, alongside germline DNA. CDR1 and CDR2 from the germline V gene are SGHNT and YYREEE (reference sequence). The germline V and J ends were trimmed by 2 bases and 12 bases, with 13 bases remaining between them. This CDR3 contains 12 residues.

Only a few counts were recorded for this clonotype. The TCR sequence derives from a man aged 35-49 years with primary liver carcinoma and hepatitis B virus infection. The specimen sequenced was peripheral blood. V gene TRBV5-4 combines with J gene TRBJ2-3; D gene unclear. The DNA for the CDR3 is TGTGCCAGCAGCTTACCCGAGACTCACCAGTATTTT. It specifies CASSLPETHQYF.